The 21 T cell receptor beta chains below come from one sample, sequenced in a study of cytomegalovirus exposure and HLA in healthy donors. The PCR used 60 Vbeta and 13 Jbeta primers. The repertoire was sequenced with immunoSEQ multiplex PCR; TCRdb's copy has only in-frame clones and lacks some. The table has more than 150,000 clones, 70% to 90% seen once. The source material was PBMCs. The receptors come from a woman between 18 and 29 years old in good health and CMV-seronegative.

The chain couples TRBV1 to TRBJ2-7; the D call TRBD2 from the table was never checked on the DNA. TRBV1 is termed a pseudogene. CDR3 size: 11 residues. CDR3 nucleotide sequence: TGCACCAGCAGCCAAGGTGGGGGGGTGTGCTTC. It translates to CTSSQGGGVCF.

This chain joins TRBV15 and TRBJ2-2; 10 bases fit TRBD2. Germline V gives CDR1 LNHNV, CDR2 YYDKDF (reference sequence). The CDR3 runs 17 residues. V dropped 1 base and J dropped 5; count of bases not matched to a gene: 7. The CDR3 here is CATSRGGSGRRTGELFF. The DNA for the CDR3 is TGTGCCACCAGCAGAGGGGGTAGCGGGAGGAGGACCGGGGAGCTGTTTTTT.

The chain joins TRBV6-5 to TRBJ2-3; TRBD2 agrees at 8 bases. The CDR3 length is 14 residues. With V trimmed by 5 bases and J by 2 bases, 3 bases remained unmatched. Per the germline V gene, CDR1 is MNHEY and CDR2 is SVGAGI. This chain's CDR3 is CASSRGGHTDTQYF. CDR3 DNA: TGTGCCAGCAGTCGGGGGGGTCACACAGATACGCAGTATTTT.

The chain links TRBV7-2 to TRBJ2-1, with 9 bases that match TRBD2. CDR1 and CDR2 from the germline V gene are SGHTA and FQGNSA. The length of the CDR3 is 19 residues. Germline trimming cut 3 bases from V and 0 bases from J; bases unmatched to any gene: 12. CDR3 amino acids: CASSFLAGALYDSYNEQFF. CDR3 coding DNA: TGTGCCAGCAGCTTCTTAGCGGGGGCTCTTTACGACTCCTACAATGAGCAGTTCTTC.

This clone was seen only a few times. CDR3 amino acids: CASNDILNTGELFF. As DNA, the CDR3 is TGTGCCAGCAATGACATACTAAACACCGGGGAGCTGTTTTTT. The chain is built from TRBV6-1 and TRBJ2-2, with D unresolved. The V end lost 7 bases, the J end lost 2 bases, and 11 bases lay between the germline ends. Germline V gives CDR1 MNHNS, CDR2 SASEGT. This CDR3 is 14 amino acids long.

This clone was observed a handful of times. CDR3 coding DNA: TGCGCCAGCAGCTTGGTGCGGGGGGCAGAACCTTACGAGCAGTACTTC. Translation: CASSLVRGAEPYEQYF. The chain recombines TRBV5-1 with TRBJ2-7; 8 bases align to TRBD2. The J segment lost 4 bases and the V segment lost 0 bases, leaving 9 bases of the junction unmatched. CDR1 is SGHRS and CDR2 is YFSETQ in the germline V gene. CDR3 length: 16 amino acids.

The gene calls are TRBV5-1 and TRBJ1-4; D possibly corresponds to TRBD1 (6 bases). This CDR3 is built from 13 residues. V lost 9 bases and J 8 bases, leaving 17 bases between the germline ends. In germline, CDR1 is SGHRS, CDR2 YFSETQ. CDR3 sequence (DNA): TGCGCCAACTACAGGGCCCTTAGGGAAAAACTGTTTTTT. Encoded protein: CANYRALREKLFF.

V gene TRBV11-2 combines with J gene TRBJ2-5, with 9 nucleotides matching TRBD2. Germline CDR1 is SGHAT and CDR2 is FQNNGV. The V and J ends lost 1 base and 6 bases, in that order; junction bases with no gene match: 9. The CDR3 has 16 residues. In nucleotides, the CDR3 is TGTGCCAGCAGCTTAGGGTCCAGCGGGGGGCGGCAGACCCAGTACTTC. This translates into CASSLGSSGGRQTQYF.

This chain connects TRBV27 to TRBJ2-2; maybe TRBD2 (5 bases). V was shortened by 5 bases and J by 2 bases, with 9 bases between the two germline ends. Germline-derived CDR1 and CDR2 are MNHEY and SMNVEV (reference sequence). There are 14 residues in the CDR3. In DNA, the CDR3 is TGTGCCAGCAGTGCTGGACTTAACACCGGGGAGCTGTTTTTT. Amino acid sequence: CASSAGLNTGELFF.

CDR3 DNA: TGTGCCAGCAGAGCCGGGACTAGCGTTGTCGACGAGCAGTACTTC. This encodes CASRAGTSVVDEQYF. V gene TRBV2 combines with J gene TRBJ2-7, with 10 bases matching TRBD2. J was trimmed by 5 bases and V by 6 bases; bases with no gene match: 10. The CDR3 is made up of 15 amino acids. Germline CDR1 SNHLY, CDR2 FYNNEI.

This chain links TRBV19 with TRBJ2-7; possibly TRBD2 for D (5 bases). Germline V gene lookup returns CDR1 LNHDA and CDR2 SQIVND (reference sequence). The CDR3 contains 12 residues. The V and J ends lost 5 bases and 5 bases respectively, with 10 bases between them. The CDR3 coding sequence is TGTGCCAGTAGTTTGGGGAGCCACGAGCAGTACTTC. Translating it yields CASSLGSHEQYF.

The rearrangement links TRBV7-9 to TRBJ2-1; 12 bases align to TRBD1. The junction had 5 bases not matched to a gene; V was cut back by 5 bases and J by 3 bases. The germline V gene encodes CDR1 SEHNR and CDR2 FQNEAQ (reference sequence). The CDR3 loop spans 16 amino acids. In nucleotides, the CDR3 is TGTGCCAGCAGCGGGACAGGGGGCCCTAACTACAATGAGCAGTTCTTC. Translated, it gives CASSGTGGPNYNEQFF.

A single count supports this clone. The chain is built from TRBV14 and TRBJ2-1; TRBD2 agrees at 14 bases. The CDR3 is 18 amino acids. V dropped 1 base and J dropped 0; count of bases not matched to a gene: 2. Germline CDR1 and CDR2: SGHDN and FVKESK. CDR3 coding DNA: TGTGCCAGCAGCCAAGGGACTAGCGGGAGGCGCTCCTACAATGAGCAGTTCTTC. Translated: CASSQGTSGRRSYNEQFF.

The chain carries TRBV28 and TRBJ2-7; D is ambiguous. CDR3 length: 14 residues. CDR1 and CDR2 (germline): MDHEN, SYDVKM. The germline V and J ends were trimmed by 1 base and 2 bases, with 9 bases remaining between them. The CDR3, as DNA: TGTGCCAGCAGTTTATTCAGCCAGGCCTACGAGCAGTACTTC. It is translated as CASSLFSQAYEQYF. Full variable domain (rest looked up from reference TRBV28 and TRBJ2-7): DVKVTQSSRYLVKRTGEKVFLECVQDMDHENMFWYRQDPGLGLRLIYFSYDVKMKEKGDIPEGYSVSREKKERFSLILESASTNQTSMYLCASSLFSQAYEQYFGPGTRLTVT.

J is TRBJ2-3 and V is TRBV5-5, with 9 positions matching TRBD1. Germline loops: CDR1 SGHKS, CDR2 YYEKEE (reference sequence). The CDR3 spans 17 residues. Germline trimming cut 5 bases from V and 0 bases from J; bases unmatched to any gene: 10. The DNA of the CDR3 is TGTGCCAGCAGGAACAGATTACAGGGGGCGAGCACAGATACGCAGTATTTT. The encoded protein is CASRNRLQGASTDTQYF.

This chain uses TRBV7-8 with TRBJ2-7, with TRBD2 as a possible D gene (6 bases). Trimming cost V 8 bases and J 7 bases, with 15 bases left between them. CDR1 and CDR2 (germline): SGHVS, FQNEAQ. The CDR3 loop spans 12 amino acids. The CDR3 DNA sequence: TGTGCCAGCCGCCGGAGGGTTGGGGAGCAGTACTTC. Amino acids: CASRRRVGEQYF. Combining the CDR3 with reference TRBV7-8 and TRBJ2-7 gives the whole variable domain GAGVSQSPRYKVAKRGQDVALRCDPISGHVSLFWYQQALGQGPEFLTYFQNEAQLDKSGLPSDRFFAERPEGSVSTLKIQRTQQEDSAVYLCASRRRVGEQYFGPGTRLTVT.

V gene TRBV9 combines with J gene TRBJ1-2; D not resolved. Germline CDR1 and CDR2: SGDLS and YYNGEE. The V gene lost 0 bases and the J gene lost 4 bases, with 13 bases spanning the gap. The CDR3 sequence is 15 residues long. The CDR3 is CASSVDGGWPYGYTF. CDR3 bases: TGTGCCAGCAGCGTAGATGGCGGATGGCCCTATGGCTACACCTTC.

This clone has just one count. V and J are TRBV6-1 and TRBJ2-7; TRBD2 aligns across 8 bases. Germline trimming cut 7 bases from V and 3 bases from J; bases unmatched to any gene: 11. This CDR3 has 15 amino acids. Germline V lookup: CDR1 MNHNS, CDR2 SASEGT. The CDR3 nucleotides are TGTGCCAGCATTCTTGAGCCTAGCGGGTTCTACGAGCAGTACTTC. It specifies CASILEPSGFYEQYF.

Remarks on this clone: The junction does not match germline at one end; this may be a read error. The chain carries TRBV7-7 and TRBJ2-5, with D unclear. The CDR3 runs 13 residues. Germline V gene data show CDR1 as SSHAT and CDR2 as FNYEAQ (reference sequence). CDR3 nucleotide sequence: TGTGCTAGCAGCCAGTCCCCAGCGGAGACCCAGTACTTC. It yields the protein CASSQSPAETQYF.

The gene calls are TRBV6-1 and TRBJ1-2; a weak D match, TRBD1 (5 bases). V was cut by 2 bases and J by 11 bases, with 12 bases left in between. This CDR3 is 12 amino acids long. Per germline, CDR1 MNHNS and CDR2 SASEGT. The CDR3 region has the DNA TGTGCCAGCAGTGAAACCCGGACAAGTTACACCTTC. Translation gives CASSETRTSYTF.

As regards this clone: This probably arose from a read error, given a far larger clone one base away. The chain carries TRBV5-1 and TRBJ2-7, with TRBD2 matching over 7 bases. This CDR3 region has 15 residues. V lost 0 bases, J lost 0 bases, and 3 bases stayed unmatched. CDR1 and CDR2 from the germline V gene are SGHRS and YFSETQ. The CDR3 DNA sequence: TGCGCCAGCAGCTTGGGCGGGGGAAGCTCCTACGAGCAGTACTTC. Translated, it gives CASSLGGGSSYEQYF.